A single TCR beta chain is shown here with its context. Its antigen is not known. In the source study's methods: Sequenced samples showed a median of approximately 96,000 TCRs each, with counts running from around 20,000 to 690,000. Each CDR3 protein gets one entry after TCRdb re-called the RACE reads with MiXCR. TCRdb, rather than the study authors, made the V and J calls. The sample lists about 70,000 distinct CDR3 sequences, 11% occurring once. Losses at the gene ends were 6 bases for V and 0 bases for J; bases not matched to a gene: 9. This CDR3 is built from 16 residues. CDR1 and CDR2 from the germline V gene are MNHNS and SASEGT. This sample stems from a study of human T cells and chemical hapten exposure. Study overall: Patch testing was performed with 0.01% DPC on the upper back, with reading at 6 days. Findings and caveats of the study: Expanded TCRs made up significantly more big CDR3 similarity clusters than controls did.

Indicated time point: pre-sensitization, week 0. The sample's treatment: therapeutic diphenylcyclopropenone sensitization with weekly scalp DPC. Here the sequenced sample was whole blood, taken in connection with sensitization to the hapten diphenylcyclopropenone (DPC). V gene TRBV6-1 combines with J gene TRBJ2-3; TRBD2 aligns across 7 bases. This receptor was obtained from a woman aged 45 to 65 with alopecia areata. Some clones in this sample may be carry-over from other donors' samples. CDR3 nucleotide sequence: TGTGCCAGCAGGTCCGGTGGAGCGGGAAGCACAGATACGCAGTATTTT. Encoded protein: CASRSGGAGSTDTQYF.